This T cell receptor beta chain originates from a study of tumor-infiltrating lymphocytes in localized non-small cell lung cancer. Germline V gene lookup returns CDR1 SGHKS and CDR2 YYEKEE (reference sequence). V was shortened by 4 bases and J by 1 base, with 12 bases between the two germline ends. This CDR3 is 15 amino acids long. Clones were sequenced by immunoSEQ multiplex PCR, and TCRdb holds only the in-frame ones, with some missing. The data hold about 24,000 clones, with 50% to 70% observed a single time. This chain uses TRBV5-5 with TRBJ1-3; D not certain. The specimen sequenced was lung tumor tissue. The receptor was isolated from a human donor with non-small cell lung cancer. CDR3: CASSQTVSSGNTIYF. For the CDR3, the DNA is TGTGCCAGCAGCCAAACAGTATCTTCTGGAAACACCATATATTTT.